The rows below give T cell receptor beta chains drawn from one sample of a study of technical replicates of blood from several donors. Here immunoSEQ multiplex PCR was the method, and the copy in TCRdb shows in-frame clones only, minus some. In the table there are approximately 82,000 clones, 90% to 95% of which are singletons. The source material was T cells isolated from PBMCs. These receptors originate from a human donor in good health. CDR3s include the opening cysteine and the closing phenylalanine or tryptophan.

v_call,j_call,cdr3_aa
TRBV11-2,TRBJ2-3,CASSLVRETSTDTQYF
TRBV6-6,TRBJ1-1,CASKVEREAFF
TRBV5-1,TRBJ2-5,CASSLGSWTGGKETQYF
TRBV11-3,TRBJ1-5,CASSSGNNQPQHF
TRBV15,TRBJ2-3,CATSREGGQVPTDTQYF
TRBV13,TRBJ1-2,CASSSFQLSNRFPLNGYTF
TRBV5-1,TRBJ2-1,CASSTDSLPASYNEQFF
TRBV29-1,TRBJ2-2,CSRLAAITNTGELFF
TRBV4-1,TRBJ2-4,CASSQAGAKNIQYF
TRBV25-1,TRBJ2-5,CASSDRAGGGTYF
TRBV9,TRBJ1-2,CASSVTGGLYGYTF
TRBV11-2,TRBJ2-1,CASSMYNEQFF
TRBV10-3,TRBJ2-2,CAITRQGLLGELFF
TRBV2,TRBJ1-2,CASSEWADPNYGYTF
TRBV7-8,TRBJ2-7,CASSDLGYRTGGSYEQYF
TRBV28,TRBJ1-5,CASSLFLDRTSNQPQHF
TRBV9,TRBJ1-2,CASSVDRLTNYGYTF
TRBV6-5,TRBJ2-5,CASRVNGGETQYF
TRBV30,TRBJ2-1,CAWGSSYNEQFF
TRBV9,TRBJ2-7,CASSGEGQANYEQYF
TRBV27,TRBJ2-7,CASSLGTTLAEQYF
TRBV11-3,TRBJ1-2,CASAGMGGGYTF
TRBV29-1,TRBJ2-2,CSVGWTVNTGELFF
TRBV20-1,TRBJ2-1,CSARESGEQFF
TRBV7-2,TRBJ1-4,CASRRAATNEKLFF
TRBV7-8,TRBJ2-7,CASSRTVSSYEQYF
TRBV4-1,TRBJ2-1,CASSQDRVLAGYNEQFF
TRBV9,TRBJ2-1,CASSQSRGYNEQFF
TRBV25-1,TRBJ2-5,CASSESPGYQETQYF
TRBV7-6,TRBJ2-2,CASSDGQERTGELFF
TRBV18,TRBJ2-7,CASSPPGLGPYEQYF
TRBV6-5,TRBJ2-7,CASSPGQGSYEQYF
TRBV4-1,TRBJ2-3,CASSQPGQRDRGTQYF
TRBV5-4,TRBJ1-3,CASSPGGSQGNTIYF
TRBV7-9,TRBJ2-7,CASSFPGQGPYEQYF
TRBV7-9,TRBJ1-1,CAIRPERNTEAFF
TRBV19,TRBJ1-4,CASSGRGHNEKLFF
TRBV5-1,TRBJ2-2,CASSSRIPGQGTGELFF
TRBV18,TRBJ1-4,CASSPRQGRGEKLFF
TRBV6-5,TRBJ1-5,CASSYDSSNQPQHF